This T cell receptor (beta chain) came from a study of cytomegalovirus exposure and HLA in healthy donors (dated by TCRdb to about 2017). Regarding the research as a whole: An earlier analysis of fewer than 750 of the donors reported about 300 Gb of sequence data and about 120 million unique TCR beta sequences obtained from roughly 170 million T cells. High-throughput TCR immunosequencing, statistical association of individual TCRs with disease status, and machine learning were combined to predict cytomegalovirus infection status. A later analysis re-examined previously published TCR beta repertoires from roughly 650 donors and added high-resolution HLA genotyping to investigate patterns of TCR occurrence. A later genetic analysis used genome-wide SNP genotypes for about 65% of the 666 donors, treating that subset as a discovery cohort. A few DR-DQ haplotypes were handled as single units for association and clustering because linkage in the cohort was strong. All discovery cohort repertoires had been generated using a single sequencing platform. The study was designed to test whether signatures of past pathogen exposure could be identified by cataloging public T cell receptors. On average, roughly 250,000 unique TCR beta nucleotide sequences were sequenced per donor among a few hundred genotyped donors of the cohort, with 15% to 20% of those sequences being non-productive. Donor age, sex, ethnicity and CMV serostatus were compiled alongside the repertoire data. The number of donors typed differed by locus, with about 629-630 for A, B, C, DRB1 and DQB1, roughly 520 for DQA1, under 610 for DPA1, and approximately 470 for DPB1. An earlier analysis of more than 450 of the donors used high-throughput TCR beta sequencing to judge whether each TCR beta V gene segment behaved as functional or pseudogenic. In addition to the first cohort of approximately 650 subjects, a separate validation cohort of about 120 different subjects was used. Around 320 gigabases of sequencing data and roughly 90 million unique TCR sequences were included in an early release covering about 620 HLA-typed donors. Of the 300 to 400 genotyped donors, around 81% fell in the genetic ancestry cluster associated with self-reported Caucasian donors. In the later analysis, no new phenotypic data were used to find candidate immune exposures; instead, reliance was placed on TCR beta sequences and their occurrence across donors. Both class I and class II loci were covered by HLA typing, at four-digit resolution. The study profiled the T cell repertoires of 550 to 700 subjects by immunosequencing and related them to cytomegalovirus serostatus. Findings and caveats that apply to the study as a whole: In this cohort, only TCR beta chains were sequenced, and detectable features were limited by the absence of alpha or paired-chain data. When HLA alleles, especially DR and DQ, strongly co-occurred, TCR associations were difficult to assign to individual alleles. In a later genetic analysis, a missense DCLRE1C variant was associated with V-gene and J-gene trimming of TCR beta chains, and the association was replicated in an independent cohort. Because counts were too low, roughly 18 rarely observed V segments, including chromosome 9 orphons, were left out of the earlier analysis of several hundred of the donors. HLA typing was unavailable for some donors at each locus, so association tests used only the typed subset. Immune exposure information for the cohort was limited to CMV serostatus. Correlated functional status among segregating V segments might reflect linkage disequilibrium, but an unknown experimental factor could not be ruled out. Roughly uniform sequencing depth across donors was assumed in presence/absence analyses, although this assumption may not hold. A later analysis associated 17,000 or so TCR beta sequences with specific HLA alleles at a false discovery rate of 0.05. Most TCR sequences were seen in very few donors, while some public TCRs were found in many individuals. A later analysis reported that several top co-occurrence clusters appeared linked to parvovirus B19, influenza, CMV and Epstein-Barr virus. The classifier was reported to diagnose cytomegalovirus status with high specificity and sensitivity in both the original cohort and the validation cohort. In a later analysis, most CMV-associated TCR beta chains were found to appear HLA-restricted, with HLA associations seemingly driven largely by CMV exposure. According to a later analysis, TCR association rates differed among HLA loci, with DRB1 alleles showing the most associated TCRs and HLA-C alleles showing the fewest. A few of the identified cytomegalovirus-associated TCR beta chains were confirmed in vitro to be specific for cytomegalovirus antigens. In a later genetic analysis, fewer N-insertions in productive TCRs were reported among donors in an Asian-associated ancestry cluster than the roughly 700-donor mean. In the study, approximately 160 TCR beta chains were listed as associated with cytomegalovirus. Because the 87-base-pair reads could not distinguish some IMGT-functional V segments, including TRBV6-2 and TRBV6-3, those segments were excluded. An earlier analysis of 450 to 750 of the donors showed that most TCR beta V segments appeared in productive rearrangements either about 87% or about 30% of the time, which broadly matched IMGT annotations. A cluster of highly shared sequence variants was judged likely to be a technical artifact of the sequencing pipeline. A further reported finding was that TCR beta sequences accurately predicted the HLA-A and HLA-B alleles for most subjects in the first cohort. According to the authors, the approach could potentially be generalized to other disease states and immunological phenotypes. Compared with equally common non-associated chains, HLA-associated TCR beta chains in a later analysis were more clonally expanded and had lower generation probabilities.

The cohort was made up of 666 healthy bone marrow donors. All cohort members were sampled while nominally healthy, although unrecorded immune exposures were likely present. The donor tested CMV seronegative and was one of the 352 seronegative cohort members. Each donor provided a peripheral blood sample, and peripheral blood mononuclear cells were used for TCR beta sequencing. The Qiagen DNeasy Blood Extraction Kit was used to extract genomic DNA from the blood cell samples. The CDR3 holds 14 amino acids from the cysteine to the phenylalanine. Here the CDR3 DNA is all that survives: 42 bases in frame from base 1. CDR1 and CDR2 are drawn from the germline V gene (reference sequence): SEHNR, FQNEAQ. V drops 4 bases and J drops 7 bases, leaving 15 bases in between. Library preparation used the immunoSEQ multiplex PCR assay. A mixture of 60 forward primers for TCR Vbeta segments and 13 reverse primers for TCR Jbeta segments was used in the multiplex PCR. The CDR3 region of rearranged TCR beta genes was amplified from genomic DNA by a multiplex PCR assay. On the Illumina HiSeq System, the amplified TCR beta libraries were sequenced as 87-base-pair reads. In the source study's methods: A later analysis counted 65 million to 90 million unique TCR beta chains across the 666 repertoires, and 9 million to 14 million of these chains were shared by at least two donors. To remove PCR and sequencing errors, raw reads were error-corrected and collapsed into unique sequences using a nearest-neighbor algorithm that merged closely related sequences. To assign V, D and J gene segments, CDR3 sequences were aligned to IMGT reference sequences. For a sequence to be retained, a match of at least six nucleotides was required to both a V gene segment and a J gene segment. Rearrangements were classified as productive when the CDR3 lacked stop codons and remained in frame with V and J, and all other rearrangements were classified as non-productive. Following IMGT convention, CDR3 was defined as the stretch from the second conserved V-encoded cysteine to the conserved J-encoded phenylalanine. Sequences without an unambiguous match to a single V gene segment were excluded from the earlier analysis of approximately 560 of the donors. In an earlier analysis of about 590 of the donors, a V segment was called functional when productive rearrangements were above 56.7%, and segregating when the standard deviation between donors exceeded 5%. A statistical classification framework was built to diagnose cytomegalovirus status from the catalog of TCR beta chain sequences. A later analysis assigned V and J genes by comparing TCR nucleotide sequences with IMGT/GENE-DB human TR gene sequences. A later analysis assigned CDR3 sequences and most-parsimonious VDJ recombination scenarios with the TCRdist pipeline. In a later analysis, every TCR beta chain was defined by the combination of its CDR3 amino acid sequence and its V-gene family, and reads without a unique V-gene family were dropped. In a later analysis, several hundred highly shared, low-generation-probability nucleotide sequences were removed to address suspected cross-contamination and a sequencing artifact. For each public chain, a later analysis derived a clonal expansion index from normalized ranks of inferred template counts within each repertoire. In a later analysis, generation probabilities were computed using a VDJ recombination model fitted to out-of-frame rearrangements, and the results were checked against IGoR. In a later analysis, TCR-TCR, TCR-HLA and TCR-CMV co-occurrence was scored with hypergeometric tests, and a repertoire-size bias correction was applied to TCR pairs. False discovery rates were estimated in a later analysis by permuting HLA or CMV assignments 20 times. In a later analysis, co-occurring TCRs were grouped with DBSCAN, and TCRdist sequence similarity was added when clustering was performed within HLA-allele-positive subsets. Repertoires with fewer than 30,000 or more than 120,000 public chains were left out of co-occurrence clustering, as were about 5 repertoires with anomalous nucleotide sharing. As stored in TCRdb, this immuneACCESS dataset retains in-frame rearrangements with V and J assigned. A fraction of the clones does not appear; measured against another copy, unresolved V genes explain less than half of the discrepancy, and the remainder lacks a known reason. The V and J calls and clone size were taken over from that table, and D and trimming were inferred from the DNA. This sample has 210,000 or so clones in its table, and about 75% of those were observed once. The top ten constitute around 1.8% of the sample.

On this clone: It has no known antigen specificity. Base-call qualities are not available, and no considerably larger clone is one nucleotide away.

The TCR originated in a man younger than 35 in good health and CMV-seronegative. Sequencing used PBMCs. The chain couples TRBV7-9 to TRBJ2-3; a tentative D call is TRBD2 (5 bases match). The bases are TGTGCCAGCAGCTCGACCGACGGGATCCATACGCAGTATTTT. It is translated as CASSSTDGIHTQYF.